The clone carrying this T cell receptor (beta chain) showed up just a few times. CDR3 length equals 13 residues. Losses at the gene ends were 1 base for V and 6 bases for J; bases not matched to a gene: 4. Germline CDR1 is SGHRS and CDR2 is YFSETQ. The source of the sample is a study of blood T cell repertoires in COVID-19. Study-level information: The United States, Italy and Spain were the sources of the acute and convalescent COVID-19 samples. T cells, B-cell-depleted T cells, or PBMCs supplied cDNA or gDNA.

Per the study methods: Reference gene primers were amplified, and this amplification served to estimate nucleated cell counts. Sequencing was performed with immunoSEQ multiplex PCR; in TCRdb, only in-frame clones are kept and a portion is missing. V, J and clone size reflect that table, while D and trimming were determined from the DNA. The sample yields a few hundred thousand clones, more than 75% seen once. This chain connects TRBV5-1 to TRBJ2-7, with 7 bases that match TRBD2. The clonotype comes from a man aged 45-65 years who had recovered from COVID-19. Sequencing was done on a sample of peripheral blood. The CDR3 region has the DNA TGCGCCAGCAGCTTGAGGCGGGAGCGCGAGCAGTACTTC. It specifies CASSLRREREQYF.